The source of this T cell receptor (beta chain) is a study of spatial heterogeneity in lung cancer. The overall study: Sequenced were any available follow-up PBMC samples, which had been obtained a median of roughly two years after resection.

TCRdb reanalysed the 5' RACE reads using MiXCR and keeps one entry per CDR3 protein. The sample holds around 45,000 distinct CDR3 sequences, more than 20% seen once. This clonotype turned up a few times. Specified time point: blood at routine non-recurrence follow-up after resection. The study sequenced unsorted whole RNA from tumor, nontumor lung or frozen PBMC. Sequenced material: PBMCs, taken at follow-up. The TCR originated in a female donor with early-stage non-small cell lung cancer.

The CDR3, as DNA: TGTGCCAGCACCCATTCGAGGGTGAGCTCCTACAATGAGCAGTTCTTC. It specifies CASTHSRVSSYNEQFF. This sequence joins TRBV7-8 and TRBJ2-1; possible D gene TRBD2, 5 bases. The CDR3 spans 16 residues. Germline V gene sequence: CDR1 SGHVS, CDR2 FQNEAQ. V lost 7 bases and J 0 bases, leaving 16 bases between the germline ends.